The 28 T cell receptor beta chains in this list originate from one sample, sequenced in a study of T cell repertoires in aging, cancer and after chemotherapy. TCR beta rearrangements were amplified from peripheral blood genomic DNA. Multiplex touch-down PCR with TRB-A/B primers amplified rearranged V-D-J TRB sequences. TCRdb processed the multiplex PCR reads anew with MiXCR; each CDR3 protein has one entry. The table includes about 11,000 distinct CDR3 sequences, 25% to 30% detected once. Sequencing was carried out using blood. The receptor source for this set is a human donor in good health.

The rearrangement uses TRBV18 and TRBJ1-4; tentative D call: TRBD1 (6 bases). CDR3 length equals 14 residues. V lost 6 bases and J 7 bases, leaving 15 bases between the germline ends. The V gene's germline CDR1 is KGHSH and CDR2 LQKENI. The CDR3 sequence: CASSPGQLAEKLFF. CDR3 nucleotides: TGTGCCAGCTCCCCCGGACAGTTGGCTGAAAAACTGTTTTTT.

The V call is TRBV29-1, the J call TRBJ2-7; D ambiguous. The V end was cut by 3 bases, the J end by 10 bases, with 13 bases between. The CDR3 consists of 11 residues. CDR1 and CDR2 from the germline V gene are SQVTM and ANQGSEA. The CDR3 here is CSVDGRETQYF. The CDR3 DNA reads as TGCAGCGTTGACGGGCGAGAGACACAGTACTTC.

The chain couples TRBV19 to TRBJ1-1, with unresolved D. This CDR3 has 12 residues. Deletions cut 6 bases from V and 10 bases from J, with 15 bases between. The germline CDR1 and CDR2 sequences are LNHDA and SQIVND (reference sequence). In DNA form, the CDR3 reads TGTGCCAGTAGCCCCGGATCCTGGGGAGCTTTCTTT. Protein: CASSPGSWGAFF. Filled out from reference TRBV19 and TRBJ1-1, the complete variable domain reads DGGITQSPKYLFRKEGQNVTLSCEQNLNHDAMYWYRQDPGQGLRLIYYSQIVNDFQKGDIAEGYSVSREKKESFPLTVTSAQKNPTAFYLCASSPGSWGAFFGQGTRLTVV.

The chain uses TRBV30 and TRBJ1-6; D is unresolved. V dropped 6 bases and J dropped 6 bases, with 15 bases sitting between them. The CDR3 runs 14 residues. Looked up from germline, CDR1 is GTSNPN and CDR2 is SVGIG (reference sequence). This CDR3 reads CACALFGVNSPLHF. CDR3 coding DNA: TGTGCCTGCGCCCTATTCGGGGTTAATTCACCCCTCCACTTT. The whole variable domain, remainder taken from reference TRBV30 and TRBJ1-6, is SQTIHQWPATLVQPVGSPLSLECTVEGTSNPNLYWYRQAAGRGLQLLFYSVGIGQISSEVPQNLSASRPQDRQFILSSKKLLLSDSGFYLCACALFGVNSPLHFGNGTRLTVT.

This clonotype is categorized as medium-sized. The gene calls are TRBV29-1 and TRBJ2-2; unclear D gene. The CDR3 consists of 13 residues. V lost 8 bases and J lost 4, with 14 bases in between. Germline V gene data show CDR1 as SQVTM and CDR2 as ANQGSEA. This chain's CDR3 is CSSMGIGTGELFF. The DNA for the CDR3 is TGCAGCAGCATGGGGATTGGCACCGGGGAGCTGTTTTTT.

This clonotype is medium-sized in the sample. At one boundary the junction diverges from the germline segment, which might be a read error. Written as DNA, the CDR3 is TGTGCCAGTAGTTTAATGGCCGAATCCGCCTTC. Translated: CASSLMAESAF. This rearrangement joins TRBV19 to TRBJ1-2; D gene uncertain. The CDR3 runs 11 residues. CDR1 LNHDA and CDR2 SQIVND come from the germline V gene (reference sequence).

The chain has TRBV4-2 and TRBJ1-2; D might be TRBD1 (5 bases). In germline, CDR1 is LGHNA, CDR2 YNFKEQ. This CDR3 region has 14 residues. The V end was cut by 4 bases, the J end by 7 bases, with 16 bases between. The CDR3: CASSRGGAPGGYTF. In nucleotides, the CDR3 is TGTGCCAGCAGCCGGGGAGGGGCGCCTGGTGGCTACACCTTC.

The V and J genes are TRBV5-1 and TRBJ1-2; D not resolved. Germline loops: CDR1 SGHRS, CDR2 YFSETQ. V was pared by 4 bases and J by 2 bases, with 9 bases between. The CDR3 covers 13 residues. The DNA of the CDR3 is TGCGCCAGCAGCCTGGAATCCAACTATGGCTACACCTTC. It encodes CASSLESNYGYTF.

The sample holds a few counts of this clonotype. The chain couples TRBV19 to TRBJ1-1, with a weak D call TRBD1 (5 bases). From germline, CDR1 is LNHDA and CDR2 SQIVND (reference sequence). Trimming shortened V by 4 bases and J by 5 bases, and 17 bases separated the two germline ends. The CDR3 totals 15 residues. The CDR3 DNA is TGTGCCAGTAGTAGTGGGGCCCGCGGTGGGACTGAAGCTTTCTTT. This codes for CASSSGARGGTEAFF.

V gene TRBV6-5 combines with J gene TRBJ2-3; 8 bases are shared with TRBD1. J lost 1 base, V lost 5 bases, and 8 bases had no gene match. The CDR3 runs to 16 residues. Germline loops: CDR1 MNHEY, CDR2 SVGAGI. The CDR3 DNA reads as TGTGCCAGCAGTCCCCAGGACAGGGTCGGCACAGATACGCAGTATTTT. Its protein is CASSPQDRVGTDTQYF.

This clonotype has only one observation. V is TRBV7-2 and J is TRBJ1-1, with a possible D match to TRBD1 (6 bases). V shed 5 bases and J shed 5 bases, with 21 bases lying between them. The germline V gene has CDR1 SGHTA and CDR2 FQGNSA. This CDR3 has 16 amino acids. Here the CDR3 DNA reads TGTGCCAGCAGCCCAGGCGGGGGGGGGCGGCGAACTGAAGCTTTCTTT. Translated, it gives CASSPGGGGRRTEAFF.

This clonotype was counted only a few times. The V and J genes are TRBV7-6 and TRBJ2-7, with a tentative D call TRBD2 (7 bases). The CDR3 runs to 15 residues. The ends were cut back, 5 bases at V and 7 bases at J, with 21 bases in the middle. Germline loops: CDR1 SGHVS, CDR2 FNYEAQ. As DNA, the CDR3 is TGTGCCAGCAGCCGACCTAGAGGGGGGGCGGGGGAGCAGTACTTC. Its translation is CASSRPRGGAGEQYF.

The chain is built from TRBV7-2 and TRBJ2-7, with a tentative D call TRBD2 (6 bases). V gave up 5 bases and J gave up 7 bases, with 18 bases separating them. CDR3 length: 14 amino acids. Germline CDR1 SGHTA, CDR2 FQGNSA. Here the CDR3 DNA reads TGTGCCAGCAGCCAAGGGGAGGCTAGTCAGGAGCAGTACTTC. Amino acid sequence: CASSQGEASQEQYF. Using reference TRBV7-2 and TRBJ2-7 for the parts outside the CDR3, the full variable domain is GAGVSQSPSNKVTEKGKDVELRCDPISGHTALYWYRQSLGQGLEFLIYFQGNSAPDKSGLPSDRFSAERTGGSVSTLTIQRTQQEDSAVYLCASSQGEASQEQYFGPGTRLTVT.

The chain is built from TRBV6-5 and TRBJ2-5; TRBD1 agrees at 11 bases. The germline gives CDR1 MNHEY, CDR2 SVGAGI. J lost 5 bases, V lost 6 bases, and 11 bases had no gene match. The CDR3 is 16 amino acids. CDR3 residues: CASSPIAGTGGETQYF. The DNA for the CDR3 is TGTGCCAGCAGCCCAATCGCCGGGACAGGGGGGGAGACCCAGTACTTC.

This clonotype has only a few counts. The chain combines TRBV5-1 with TRBJ1-4; D is possibly TRBD1 (6 bases). CDR3 length: 17 amino acids. Trimming shortened V by 0 bases and J by 5 bases, and 17 bases separated the two germline ends. Per germline, CDR1 SGHRS and CDR2 YFSETQ. This CDR3 reads CASSLDRTVSQNEKLFF. In DNA, the CDR3 is TGCGCCAGCAGCTTGGATCGGACAGTAAGCCAAAATGAAAAACTGTTTTTT.

This clonotype is judged large. The V gene is TRBV29-1, the J gene TRBJ1-2; D possibly corresponds to TRBD1 (5 bases). V lost 7 bases and J lost 5, with 20 bases in between. The CDR3 extends over 14 amino acids. Germline V gene sequence: CDR1 SQVTM, CDR2 ANQGSEA. CDR3 sequence (DNA): TGCAGCGCTGCGGGACCCGTTGAGGGTTATGGCTACACCTTC. This translates into CSAAGPVEGYGYTF.

This clonotype was detected a few times. One end of the junction varies from germline; a read error may be responsible. The chain has TRBV20-1 and TRBJ1-2, with D unresolved. The CDR3 extends over 11 amino acids. CDR1 and CDR2 from the germline V gene are DFQATT and SNEGSKA (reference sequence). The CDR3 region has the DNA TGCAGTGCTAGAGACTATCTTATAAGGCACTTC. Translation: CSARDYLIRHF.

The V gene is TRBV28, the J gene TRBJ1-5, with a possible D match to TRBD1 (5 bases). This CDR3 has 14 residues. Germline CDR1 is MDHEN and CDR2 is SYDVKM. Trimming removed 2 bases from V and 7 bases from J, with 12 bases in between. The CDR3: CASSLGQGSQPQHF. In nucleotides, the CDR3 is TGTGCCAGCAGTTTAGGGCAGGGCAGCCAGCCCCAGCATTTT.

A remark on this clonotype: This may stem from a read error, because a much larger clone lies one nucleotide away. The chain employs TRBV5-6 and TRBJ2-7; D is undetermined. CDR3 length: 12 residues. Looked up from germline, CDR1 is SGHDT and CDR2 is YYEEEE. The CDR3 region is CASSFNAYVQYF. The CDR3, as DNA: TGTGCCAGCAGCTTCAATGCCTACGTGCAGTACTTC. The variable domain in full, with the rest retrieved from reference TRBV5-6 and TRBJ2-7, is DAGVTQSPTHLIKTRGQQVTLRCSPKSGHDTVSWYQQALGQGPQFIFQYYEEEERQRGNFPDRFSGHQFPNYSSELNVNALLLGDSALYLCASSFNAYVQYFGPGTRLTVT.

The chain links TRBV12-3 or TRBV12-4 to TRBJ1-5; TRBD1 agrees at 10 bases. With 6 bases clipped from V and 6 bases from J, the junction kept 8 bases outside the gene matches. This CDR3 region has 15 residues. DNA of the CDR3: TGTGCCAGCAGGTCGGGACAGGGGAGGGGTCAGCCCCAGCATTTT. It specifies CASRSGQGRGQPQHF.

This clonotype was observed a handful of times. The rearrangement links TRBV20-1 to TRBJ2-2; D not certain. Germline V CDR1 and CDR2: DFQATT, SNEGSKA (reference sequence). The CDR3 loop spans 12 amino acids. V lost 4 bases to trimming and J lost 8 bases, with 11 bases between them. The CDR3 spells CSATVPEGELFF. The CDR3 DNA sequence: TGCAGTGCTACGGTCCCGGAGGGGGAGCTGTTTTTT.

This clonotype has only a few counts. This rearrangement joins TRBV27 to TRBJ2-5; 10 bases map to TRBD2. The CDR3 is 16 amino acids. The germline gives CDR1 MNHEY, CDR2 SMNVEV (reference sequence). The V segment lost 3 bases and the J segment 5 bases; nucleotides outside the gene matches: 9. CDR3 in amino acids: CASSFLTSGVRETQYF. CDR3 DNA sequence: TGTGCCAGCAGTTTCCTTACTAGCGGGGTGCGGGAGACCCAGTACTTC.

The chain recombines TRBV5-4 with TRBJ2-7, with TRBD1 matching over 8 bases. The CDR3 has 16 residues. V lost 3 bases and J lost 3; bases outside the gene matches: 11. The V gene's germline CDR1 is SGHNT and CDR2 YYREEE (reference sequence). CDR3 DNA: TGTGCCAGCAGCTCTCGGACAGGGAAGAAGGGCTACGAGCAGTACTTC. The encoded protein is CASSSRTGKKGYEQYF.

The sample holds a few counts of this clonotype. This chain uses TRBV4-3 with TRBJ2-7, with a weak D call TRBD2 (5 bases). Trimming removed 4 bases at V and 3 bases at J, with 13 bases between. Germline V lookup: CDR1 LGHNA, CDR2 YSLEER. The CDR3 is 14 amino acids. The CDR3 DNA sequence: TGCGCCAGCAGCCGAAATGGGGAGATCTACGAGCAGTACTTC. It encodes CASSRNGEIYEQYF.

The rearrangement uses TRBV6-5 and TRBJ2-7, with D possibly matching TRBD2 (6 bases). V was trimmed by 6 bases and J by 2 bases, leaving 11 bases between them. This CDR3 is 13 amino acids long. Germline lookup yields CDR1 MNHEY and CDR2 SVGAGI. DNA for the CDR3: TGTGCCAGCAGCACAGGAGGGGCCTACGAGCAGTACTTC. Its protein product is CASSTGGAYEQYF.

This clonotype was recorded only once. The chain recombines TRBV7-2 with TRBJ2-5; 8 bases are shared with TRBD2. Losses at the gene ends were 5 bases for V and 5 bases for J; bases not matched to a gene: 10. This CDR3 has 15 residues. The germline gives CDR1 SGHTA, CDR2 FQGNSA. The CDR3 region has the DNA TGTGCCAGCAGCCTTCGGGGGGGCCGGAGGGAGACCCAGTACTTC. Protein: CASSLRGGRRETQYF. The variable domain in full, with the rest retrieved from reference TRBV7-2 and TRBJ2-5, is GAGVSQSPSNKVTEKGKDVELRCDPISGHTALYWYRQSLGQGLEFLIYFQGNSAPDKSGLPSDRFSAERTGGSVSTLTIQRTQQEDSAVYLCASSLRGGRRETQYFGPGTRLLVL.

In this sample, this clonotype is medium-sized (0.01 to 0.1%). V gene TRBV11-1 combines with J gene TRBJ1-6; a possible D gene is TRBD1 (6 bases). The V end lost 3 bases, the J end lost 5 bases, and 8 bases lay between the germline ends. CDR3 length: 14 amino acids. Germline CDR1 is SGHAT and CDR2 is FQDESV (reference sequence). CDR3 DNA: TGTGCCAGCAGCTTCCACAGGGATAATTCACCCCTCCACTTT. This sequence encodes CASSFHRDNSPLHF.

Judged by abundance, this clonotype is medium-sized. The chain uses TRBV19 and TRBJ1-2; D not resolved. V shed 4 bases and J shed 4 bases, with 13 bases lying between them. This CDR3 is built from 14 residues. Germline V lookup: CDR1 LNHDA, CDR2 SQIVND (reference sequence). DNA of the CDR3: TGTGCCAGTAGTAAGGCTGCCGCAGGCTATGGCTACACCTTC. As protein: CASSKAAAGYGYTF.